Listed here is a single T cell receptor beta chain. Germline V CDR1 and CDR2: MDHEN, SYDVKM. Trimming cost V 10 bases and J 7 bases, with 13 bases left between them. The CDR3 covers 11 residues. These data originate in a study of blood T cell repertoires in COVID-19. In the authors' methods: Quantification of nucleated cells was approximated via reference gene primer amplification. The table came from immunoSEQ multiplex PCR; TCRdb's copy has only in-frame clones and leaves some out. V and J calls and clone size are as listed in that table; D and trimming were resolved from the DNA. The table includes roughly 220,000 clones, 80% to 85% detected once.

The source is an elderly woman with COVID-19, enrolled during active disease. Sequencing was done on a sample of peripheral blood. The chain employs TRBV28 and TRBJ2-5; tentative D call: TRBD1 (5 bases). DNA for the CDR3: TGTGCCACCGGTCAGGGTGGGACCCAGTACTTC. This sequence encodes CATGQGGTQYF.